This T cell receptor (beta chain) is drawn from a study of blood T cell repertoires in COVID-19. Study context: Samples representing acute and convalescent COVID-19 were sourced from the United States, Italy and Spain.

Repertoires were generated with immunoSEQ multiplex PCR, while TCRdb's copy carries only in-frame clones and drops some. The sample includes around 65,000 clones, more than 65% of them seen just once. CDR3 length equals 14 residues. Germline lookup yields CDR1 SNHLY and CDR2 FYNNEI. Trimming took 4 bases from V and 12 from J, leaving 21 bases between them. This receptor was obtained from a woman older than 75 with active or convalescent COVID-19. Specimen: peripheral blood. The gene calls are TRBV2 and TRBJ1-2; possibly TRBD1 for D (5 bases). The DNA of the CDR3 is TGTGCCAGCAGTGCCTCACCCCAACTCGGAGGGGACACCTTC. Amino acid sequence: CASSASPQLGGDTF.